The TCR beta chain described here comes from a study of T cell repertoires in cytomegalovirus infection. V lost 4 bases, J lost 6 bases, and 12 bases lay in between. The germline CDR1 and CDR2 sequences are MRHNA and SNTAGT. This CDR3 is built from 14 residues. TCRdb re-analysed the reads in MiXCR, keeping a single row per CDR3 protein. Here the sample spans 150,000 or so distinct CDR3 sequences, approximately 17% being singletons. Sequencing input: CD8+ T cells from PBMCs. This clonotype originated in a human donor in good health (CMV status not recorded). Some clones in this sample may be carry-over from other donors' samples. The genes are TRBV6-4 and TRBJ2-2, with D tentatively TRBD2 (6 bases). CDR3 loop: CASSVTSRSGELFF. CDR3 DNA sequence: TGTGCCAGCAGTGTGACTAGTCGATCCGGGGAGCTGTTTTTT.